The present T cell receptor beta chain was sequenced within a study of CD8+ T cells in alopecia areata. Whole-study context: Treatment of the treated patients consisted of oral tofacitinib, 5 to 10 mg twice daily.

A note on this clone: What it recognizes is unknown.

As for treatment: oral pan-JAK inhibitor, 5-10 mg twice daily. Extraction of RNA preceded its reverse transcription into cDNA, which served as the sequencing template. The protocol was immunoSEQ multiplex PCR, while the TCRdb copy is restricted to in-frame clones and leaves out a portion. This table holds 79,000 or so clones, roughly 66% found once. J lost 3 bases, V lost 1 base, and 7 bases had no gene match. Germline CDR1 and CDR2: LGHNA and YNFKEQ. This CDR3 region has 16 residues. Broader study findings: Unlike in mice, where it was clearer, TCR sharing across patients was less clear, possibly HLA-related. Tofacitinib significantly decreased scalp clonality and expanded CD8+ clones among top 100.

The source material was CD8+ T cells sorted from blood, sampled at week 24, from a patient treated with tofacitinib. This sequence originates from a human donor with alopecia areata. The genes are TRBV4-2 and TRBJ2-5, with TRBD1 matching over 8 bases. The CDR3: CASSQVMTGAEETQYF. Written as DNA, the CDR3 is TGTGCCAGCAGCCAAGTAATGACAGGGGCTGAAGAGACCCAGTACTTC.